The next 8 T cell receptor beta chains were all read from a single sample in a study of cytomegalovirus exposure and HLA in healthy donors. The PCR had 60 Vbeta and 13 Jbeta primers. Sequencing used immunoSEQ multiplex PCR; TCRdb keeps in-frame clones, though not all of them. This sample carries hundreds of thousands of clones, about 85% of them seen once, and the ten largest clones take around 0.23%. The sample comprised PBMCs. The receptors shown here come from a girl under 10 years old in good health and CMV-seronegative.

This chain links TRBV5-1 with TRBJ2-1, with D possibly being TRBD2 (6 bases). The V end was cut by 2 bases, the J end by 0 bases, with 18 bases between. The CDR3 has 18 amino acids. Per the germline V gene, CDR1 is SGHRS and CDR2 is YFSETQ. CDR3 nucleotide sequence: TGCGCCAGCAGCTTTCCTTCGGGAGCCTTAAGCTCCTACAATGAGCAGTTCTTC. As protein: CASSFPSGALSSYNEQFF.

The rearrangement links TRBV6-1 to TRBJ2-7; D unclear. Per germline, CDR1 MNHNS and CDR2 SASEGT. The CDR3 contains 13 residues. The V gene lost 2 bases and the J gene lost 3 bases, with 8 bases spanning the gap. CDR3 nucleotide sequence: TGTGCCAGCAGTGAATTCCAGTACTACGAGCAGTACTTC. Its translation: CASSEFQYYEQYF.

This chain uses TRBV5-4 with TRBJ2-3; a weak D match, TRBD2 (7 bases). Germline CDR1 is SGHNT and CDR2 is YYREEE (reference sequence). V was cut by 4 bases and J by 0 bases, with 12 bases left in between. This CDR3 has 15 residues. CDR3 DNA: TGTGCCAGCAGCCATGGGGGGGCTAGCACAGATACGCAGTATTTT. This gives the protein CASSHGGASTDTQYF.

This clone was counted a single time. Since the CDR3 does not end with the conserved phenylalanine or tryptophan, this likely comes from a read error. The DNA is left out, because the CDR3 cannot be placed on it with certainty; the CDR3 is given as TCRdb lists it. V and J are TRBV5-4 and TRBJ2-7; the DNA was not compared with TRBD2, the D call given in the table. The length of the CDR3 is 12 amino acids, counting both ends. Germline CDR1 is SGHNT and CDR2 is YYREEE (reference sequence). The CDR3 protein is CASSFRQAREPI.

The chain couples TRBV5-1 to TRBJ2-3; maybe TRBD2 (5 bases). Per germline, CDR1 SGHRS and CDR2 YFSETQ. Trimming took off 0 bases at V and 0 bases at J, with 8 bases between the two ends. CDR3 length equals 15 residues. The CDR3 bases are TGCGCCAGCAGCTTGGGGACTTTTAGCACAGATACGCAGTATTTT. Its protein product is CASSLGTFSTDTQYF.

V and J are TRBV5-1 and TRBJ2-6; D gene ambiguous. This CDR3 is built from 16 residues. Trimming cost V 3 bases and J 4 bases, with 14 bases left between them. Germline V gene data show CDR1 as SGHRS and CDR2 as YFSETQ. CDR3 sequence reads: CASSWLRGTGANVLTF. The CDR3 region has the DNA TGCGCCAGCAGCTGGCTACGAGGAACCGGGGCCAACGTCCTGACTTTC.

The gene calls are TRBV5-1 and TRBJ2-3, with 10 nucleotides matching TRBD2. The CDR3 spans 16 residues. J was trimmed by 2 bases and V by 1 base; bases with no gene match: 4. Germline CDR1 reads SGHRS; CDR2 reads YFSETQ. CDR3: CASSLRSGGATDTQYF. CDR3 coding DNA: TGCGCCAGCAGCTTGAGAAGCGGGGGGGCCACAGATACGCAGTATTTT.

The J gene is TRBJ1-1, the V gene TRBV29-1; 7 bases are shared with TRBD1. The trim removed 1 base at V and 5 bases at J, leaving 25 bases unmatched. The CDR3 is made up of 20 amino acids. Germline loops: CDR1 SQVTM, CDR2 ANQGSEA. DNA for the CDR3: TGCAGCGTTGAAGGTAAAATTAACCCAGGGGGAGTCCGACTGAGGACTGAAGCTTTCTTT. Residues: CSVEGKINPGGVRLRTEAFF.